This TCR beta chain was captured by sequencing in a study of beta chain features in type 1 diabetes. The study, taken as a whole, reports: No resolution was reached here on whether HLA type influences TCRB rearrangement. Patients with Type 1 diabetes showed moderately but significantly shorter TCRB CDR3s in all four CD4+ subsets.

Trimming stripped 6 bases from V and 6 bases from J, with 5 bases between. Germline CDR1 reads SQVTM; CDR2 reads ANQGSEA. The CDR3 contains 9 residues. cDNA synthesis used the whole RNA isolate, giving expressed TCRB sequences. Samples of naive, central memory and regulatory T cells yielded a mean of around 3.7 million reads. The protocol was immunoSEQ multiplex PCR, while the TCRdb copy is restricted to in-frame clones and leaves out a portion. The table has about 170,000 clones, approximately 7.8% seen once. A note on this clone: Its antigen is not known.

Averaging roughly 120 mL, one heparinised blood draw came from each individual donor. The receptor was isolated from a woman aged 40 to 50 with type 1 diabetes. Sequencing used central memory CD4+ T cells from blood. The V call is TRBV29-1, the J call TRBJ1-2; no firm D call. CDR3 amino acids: CSVGNGYTF. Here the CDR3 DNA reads TGCAGCGTCGGTAATGGCTACACCTTC. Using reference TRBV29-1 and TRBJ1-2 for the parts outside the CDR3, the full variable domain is SAVISQKPSRDICQRGTSLTIQCQVDSQVTMMFWYRQQPGQSLTLIATANQGSEATYESGFVIDKFPISRPNLTFSTLTVSNMSPEDSSIYLCSVGNGYTFGSGTRLTVV.